Listed here are 25 T cell receptor beta chains from one sample, sequenced in a study of OX40 agonist ivuxolimab in advanced cancers. Assay used: immunoSEQ multiplex PCR; TCRdb lists only in-frame clones, some missing. Seen here are 70,000 to 90,000 clones, roughly 87% observed once, and the top ten hold over 10%. Sequenced here: CD4+ or CD8+ T cells sorted from blood, sampled in a trial of the OX40 agonist ivuxolimab. These receptors were obtained from an adult with an advanced solid tumor such as melanoma, head and neck, liver or kidney cancer.

The chain carries TRBV2 and TRBJ2-4; perhaps TRBD2 as D (6 bases). This CDR3 has 17 residues. Looked up from germline, CDR1 is SNHLY and CDR2 is FYNNEI. Trimming stripped 2 bases from V and 0 bases from J, with 14 bases between. The CDR3 spells CASSENYGGIAKNIQYF. CDR3 DNA: TGTGCCAGCAGTGAAAATTATGGCGGGATAGCCAAAAACATTCAGTACTTC.

A word on this clone: The junction and the germline gene differ at one end; a read error may be behind it. The chain has TRBV7-7 and TRBJ2-1; D not certain. CDR3 length equals 15 residues. Germline CDR1 and CDR2: SSHAT and FNYEAQ (reference sequence). The chain's CDR3 is CASSLGTPTYNEQFF. The CDR3 bases are TGTGCTAGCAGCTTAGGCACTCCCACCTACAATGAGCAGTTCTTC.

V is TRBV19 and J is TRBJ1-3; D gene uncertain. V lost 5 bases and J 4 bases, leaving 12 bases between the germline ends. The CDR3 is made up of 14 amino acids. From germline, CDR1 is LNHDA and CDR2 SQIVND (reference sequence). The CDR3 region is CASSLLAEGNTIYF. The CDR3 region has the DNA TGTGCCAGTAGTTTACTAGCGGAGGGAAACACCATATATTTT.

The chain uses TRBV18 and TRBJ2-5; TRBD1 aligns across 7 bases. Germline values: CDR1 KGHSH, CDR2 LQKENI. CDR3 length equals 14 residues. V dropped 4 bases and J dropped 3; count of bases not matched to a gene: 5. The CDR3 DNA is TGTGCCAGCTCACTCTCCACAGGGGAAGAGACCCAGTACTTC. Translating it yields CASSLSTGEETQYF.

The chain carries TRBV2 and TRBJ2-3; D perhaps matches TRBD1 (6 bases). The CDR3 sequence is 15 residues long. From germline, CDR1 is SNHLY and CDR2 FYNNEI. Trimming shortened V by 5 bases and J by 3 bases, and 15 bases separated the two germline ends. CDR3 protein: CASSNGQSYTDTQYF. CDR3 DNA sequence: TGTGCCAGCAGTAATGGACAGAGTTATACAGATACGCAGTATTTT.

The CDR3 region has the DNA TGCGCCAGCTCGGTGGGAAACTATGGCTACACCTTC. Translated: CASSVGNYGYTF. The V gene is TRBV10-2, the J gene TRBJ1-2; no reliable D call. The CDR3 has 12 amino acids. CDR1 and CDR2 (germline): WSHSY, SAAADI. Trimming stripped 8 bases from V and 2 bases from J, with 9 bases between.

The chain is built from TRBV11-2 and TRBJ1-6, with 7 bases lining up with TRBD1. Germline values: CDR1 SGHAT, CDR2 FQNNGV. The CDR3 consists of 16 residues. V lost 2 bases to trimming and J lost 7 bases; unmatched junction nucleotides: 8. CDR3 coding DNA: TGTGCCAGCAGCTTAAGCATCGGACAGGAAAATTCACCCCTCCACTTT. Protein product: CASSLSIGQENSPLHF.

V gene TRBV7-9 combines with J gene TRBJ2-1; D is perhaps TRBD1 (6 bases). This CDR3 is built from 16 residues. Germline V gene sequence: CDR1 SEHNR, CDR2 FQNEAQ (reference sequence). The V end was cut by 0 bases, the J end by 1 base, with 10 bases between. The CDR3 reads CASSLAGRGSYNEQFF. CDR3 nucleotide sequence: TGTGCCAGCAGCTTAGCCGGCAGGGGTTCCTACAATGAGCAGTTCTTC.

This clone occurred once. Other DNA sequences from this sample encode an identical CDR3 as well. This CDR3 is CASSGQGLETQYF. The CDR3 region has the DNA TGCGCCAGCAGCGGACAGGGTTTGGAGACCCAGTACTTC. The chain has TRBV5-1 and TRBJ2-5, with 8 bases aligning to TRBD1. The CDR3 has 13 amino acids. Germline V gene sequence: CDR1 SGHRS, CDR2 YFSETQ. The ends lost 4 bases at V and 5 bases at J; junction bases unmatched: 4.

This chain uses TRBV7-2 with TRBJ1-2; D ambiguous. V was clipped by 3 bases and J by 8 bases, with 13 bases between them. CDR3 length: 13 residues. Germline V gives CDR1 SGHTA, CDR2 FQGNSA. As DNA, the CDR3 is TGTGCCAGCAGCTTTGGACTCCAGAAGGGCTACACCTTC. Its translation is CASSFGLQKGYTF.

J is TRBJ1-6 and V is TRBV4-2, with a weak D call TRBD1 (5 bases). The V and J ends lost 4 bases and 0 bases respectively, with 13 bases between them. The germline V gene encodes CDR1 LGHNA and CDR2 YNFKEQ. The CDR3 has 17 amino acids. This CDR3 is CASSRAGTNSYNSPLHF. CDR3 in DNA: TGTGCCAGCAGCCGAGCCGGGACTAACTCCTATAATTCACCCCTCCACTTT.

In its sample, this clone was seen a few times. This chain's CDR3 is CASFRTGNTEAFF. CDR3 sequence (DNA): TGTGCCAGCTTCCGGACAGGGAACACTGAAGCTTTCTTT. This rearrangement joins TRBV25-1 to TRBJ1-1; TRBD1 matches 7 bases. The CDR3 consists of 13 residues. The germline gives CDR1 MGHDK, CDR2 SYGVNS. With 8 bases clipped from V and 1 base from J, the junction kept 4 bases outside the gene matches.

This clone has a single count. V is TRBV9 and J is TRBJ1-2; D perhaps matches TRBD1 (6 bases). The CDR3 extends over 16 amino acids. V lost 0 bases and J lost 4, with 16 bases in between. The germline gives CDR1 SGDLS, CDR2 YYNGEE. As DNA, the CDR3 is TGTGCCAGCAGCGTAGGTGGGGGCGGCCGTGGCTATGGCTACACCTTC. It yields the protein CASSVGGGGRGYGYTF.

The rearrangement links TRBV28 to TRBJ1-4; 10 positions match TRBD1. Germline-derived CDR1 and CDR2 are MDHEN and SYDVKM. The CDR3 runs 15 residues. The V and J ends lost 3 bases and 8 bases, in that order; junction bases with no gene match: 6. CDR3 residues: CASSFIGTGAEKLFF. The CDR3 DNA is TGTGCCAGCAGTTTTATCGGGACAGGGGCCGAAAAACTGTTTTTT.

The J gene is TRBJ2-5, the V gene TRBV4-1; no definite D call. This CDR3 has 16 residues. Germline lookup yields CDR1 MGHRA and CDR2 YSYEKL. Trimming took off 1 base at V and 0 bases at J, with 12 bases between the two ends. The CDR3 protein is CASSQVRGAYQETQYF. The DNA of the CDR3 is TGCGCCAGCAGCCAAGTCCGCGGAGCGTACCAAGAGACCCAGTACTTC.

The V call is TRBV2, the J call TRBJ1-2; D is unclear. CDR1 is SNHLY and CDR2 is FYNNEI in the germline V gene. Between the trimmed V and J ends, which lost 6 bases and 6 bases, there was a span of 14 bases. The CDR3 totals 13 residues. The CDR3 reads CASSAMGINGYTF. The CDR3 region has the DNA TGTGCCAGCAGCGCTATGGGGATCAATGGCTACACCTTC.

The chain links TRBV14 to TRBJ2-3; possible D gene TRBD2, 7 bases. V shed 7 bases and J shed 4 bases, with 18 bases lying between them. CDR3 length: 15 residues. Germline values: CDR1 SGHDN, CDR2 FVKESK. CDR3 bases: TGTGCCAGCAACCGACTAGCTGGGGGCGCAGATACGCAGTATTTT. It codes for CASNRLAGGADTQYF.

This sequence joins TRBV5-1 and TRBJ1-4; 9 nucleotides match TRBD1. CDR3 length equals 14 residues. Germline V gene sequence: CDR1 SGHRS, CDR2 YFSETQ. V lost 3 bases to trimming and J lost 8 bases; unmatched junction nucleotides: 5. The CDR3 spells CASSSGTGTEKLFF. In DNA form, the CDR3 reads TGCGCCAGCAGCTCAGGGACAGGGACCGAAAAACTGTTTTTT.

As DNA, the CDR3 is TGTGCCATCAGGCGTCAGTTGGGGACAGGGTACCAAGAGACCCAGTACTTC. Protein: CAIRRQLGTGYQETQYF. This sequence joins TRBV10-3 and TRBJ2-5, with 9 bases aligning to TRBD1. The V and J ends lost 6 bases and 0 bases, in that order; junction bases with no gene match: 11. The CDR3 is made up of 17 amino acids. Germline V lookup: CDR1 ENHRY, CDR2 SYGVKD.

V and J are TRBV29-1 and TRBJ2-2; either TRBD1 or TRBD2 may fit D (6 bases each). The ends were cut back, 6 bases at V and 4 bases at J, with 18 bases in the middle. From germline, CDR1 is SQVTM and CDR2 ANQGSEA. The CDR3 has 15 amino acids. CDR3 bases: TGCAGCGTCGGGGGCCCACAGGGACCCACCGGGGAGCTGTTTTTT. Amino acids: CSVGGPQGPTGELFF.

The chain uses TRBV27 and TRBJ2-5; TRBD2 matches at 11 bases. Trimming cost V 6 bases and J 4 bases; bases outside gene matches: 7. The V gene's germline CDR1 is MNHEY and CDR2 SMNVEV (reference sequence). The CDR3 covers 15 residues. As DNA, the CDR3 is TGTGCCAGCAGCGTTATAGCGGGGGGGCTAGAGACCCAGTACTTC. Protein sequence: CASSVIAGGLETQYF.

The chain has TRBV28 and TRBJ1-1, with D maybe TRBD1 (6 bases). The V end was cut by 4 bases, the J end by 1 base, with 22 bases between. This CDR3 region has 18 residues. Germline CDR1 MDHEN, CDR2 SYDVKM. The CDR3 DNA is TGTGCCAGCAGTTCCCTCCAATATTTTCAGGGGTGGAACACTGAAGCTTTCTTT. Amino acid sequence: CASSSLQYFQGWNTEAFF.

The chain joins TRBV12-5 to TRBJ2-2, with D maybe TRBD2 (5 bases). The CDR3 runs 14 residues. V gave up 4 bases and J gave up 0 bases, with 6 bases separating them. Germline CDR1 and CDR2: LGHNT and FRNRAP. The DNA for the CDR3 is TGTGCTAGTGGTTCCGGGGCGAACACCGGGGAGCTGTTTTTT. Translating gives CASGSGANTGELFF. Using reference TRBV12-5 and TRBJ2-2 for the parts outside the CDR3, the full variable domain is DARVTQTPRHKVTEMGQEVTMRCQPILGHNTVFWYRQTMMQGLELLAYFRNRAPLDDSGMPKDRFSAEMPDATLATLKIQPSEPRDSAVYFCASGSGANTGELFFGEGSRLTVL.

This clone was detected only once. The V gene is TRBV5-1, the J gene TRBJ1-3, with unresolved D. Germline V gene lookup returns CDR1 SGHRS and CDR2 YFSETQ. The CDR3 totals 11 residues. Between the trimmed V and J ends, which lost 4 bases and 7 bases, there was a span of 6 bases. Here the CDR3 DNA reads TGCGCCAGCAGCGGATTTAACACCATATATTTT. Translation: CASSGFNTIYF.

This clone showed up just once. V is TRBV13 and J is TRBJ1-3; D remains unclear. Germline CDR1 reads PRHDT; CDR2 reads FYEKMQ (reference sequence). Trimming pared 0 bases from V and 6 bases from J, leaving 9 bases between. CDR3 length equals 14 residues. In DNA, the CDR3 is TGTGCCAGCAGCTTAGGAGGCAATGAAAACACCATATATTTT. It is translated as CASSLGGNENTIYF.